This T cell receptor (beta chain) appears in the sequencing data of a study of T cell responses to AZD1222 COVID-19 vaccine. Second-dose groups at about 4 or about 12 weeks were pooled. The V end was cut by 4 bases, the J end by 6 bases, with 21 bases between. The CDR3 is 16 residues long. Germline V gene lookup returns CDR1 MGHRA and CDR2 YSYEKL. Sequenced by immunoSEQ multiplex PCR; TCRdb stores in-frame clones only, minus some. Seen here are just under 35,000 clones, over 75% observed once, and the top ten hold about 11%. The rearrangement links TRBV4-1 to TRBJ1-2; tentative D call: TRBD1 (5 bases). This clonotype was sampled from an adult who received the AZD1222 COVID-19 vaccine. The sequenced sample was peripheral blood, obtained 28 days after the second AZD1222 dose. CDR3 protein: CASSPRDMLMGHGYTF. CDR3 bases: TGCGCCAGCAGCCCACGCGACATGTTGATGGGGCATGGCTACACCTTC.